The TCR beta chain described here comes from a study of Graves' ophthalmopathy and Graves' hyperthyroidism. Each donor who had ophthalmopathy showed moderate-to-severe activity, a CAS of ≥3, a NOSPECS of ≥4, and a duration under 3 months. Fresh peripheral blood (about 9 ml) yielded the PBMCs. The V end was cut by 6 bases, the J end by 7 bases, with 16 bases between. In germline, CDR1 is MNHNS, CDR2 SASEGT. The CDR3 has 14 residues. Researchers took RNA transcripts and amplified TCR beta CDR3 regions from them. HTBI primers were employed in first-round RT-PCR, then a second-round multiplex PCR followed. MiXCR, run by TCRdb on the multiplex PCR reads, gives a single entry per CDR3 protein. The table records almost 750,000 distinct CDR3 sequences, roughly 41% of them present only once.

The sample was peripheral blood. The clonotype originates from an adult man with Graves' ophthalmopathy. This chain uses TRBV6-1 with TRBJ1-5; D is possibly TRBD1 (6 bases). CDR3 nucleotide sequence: TGTGCCAGCAGCGTAGAGGGGGGCGGCCAGCCCCAGCATTTT. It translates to CASSVEGGGQPQHF.